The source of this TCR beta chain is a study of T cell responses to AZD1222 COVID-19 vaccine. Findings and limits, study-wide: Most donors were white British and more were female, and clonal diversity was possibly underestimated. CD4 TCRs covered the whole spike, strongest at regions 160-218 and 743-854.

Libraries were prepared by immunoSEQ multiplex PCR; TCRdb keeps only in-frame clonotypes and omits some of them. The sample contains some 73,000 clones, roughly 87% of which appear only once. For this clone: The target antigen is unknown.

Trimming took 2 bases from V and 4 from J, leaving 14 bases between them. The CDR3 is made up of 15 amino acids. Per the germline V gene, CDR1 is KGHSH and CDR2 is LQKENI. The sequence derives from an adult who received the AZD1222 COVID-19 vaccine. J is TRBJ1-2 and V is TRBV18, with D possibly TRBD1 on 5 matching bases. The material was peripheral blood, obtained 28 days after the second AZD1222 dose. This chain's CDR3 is CASSPNRPWGYGYTF. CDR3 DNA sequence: TGTGCCAGCTCACCAAACAGGCCTTGGGGCTATGGCTACACCTTC.